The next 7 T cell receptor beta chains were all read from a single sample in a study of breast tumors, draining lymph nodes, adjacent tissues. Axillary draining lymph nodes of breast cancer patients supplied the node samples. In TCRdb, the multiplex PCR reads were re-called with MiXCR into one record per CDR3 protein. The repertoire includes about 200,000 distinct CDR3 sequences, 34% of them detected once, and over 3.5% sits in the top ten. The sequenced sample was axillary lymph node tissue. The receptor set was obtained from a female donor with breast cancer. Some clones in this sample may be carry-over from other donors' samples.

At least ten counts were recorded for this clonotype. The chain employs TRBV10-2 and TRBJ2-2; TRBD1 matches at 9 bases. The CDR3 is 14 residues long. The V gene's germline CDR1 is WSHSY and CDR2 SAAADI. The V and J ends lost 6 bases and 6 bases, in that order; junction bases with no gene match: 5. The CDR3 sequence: CASRQGAKAGELFF. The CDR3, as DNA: TGCGCCAGCAGACAGGGGGCGAAGGCCGGGGAGCTGTTTTTT.

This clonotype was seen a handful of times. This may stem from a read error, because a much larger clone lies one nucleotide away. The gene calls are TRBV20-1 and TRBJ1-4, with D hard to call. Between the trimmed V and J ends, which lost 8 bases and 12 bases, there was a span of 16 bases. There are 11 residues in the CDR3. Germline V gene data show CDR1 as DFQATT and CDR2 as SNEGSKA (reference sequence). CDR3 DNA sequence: TGCAGTACTGAAAGACAATCGCAACTGTTTTTT. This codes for CSTERQSQLFF.

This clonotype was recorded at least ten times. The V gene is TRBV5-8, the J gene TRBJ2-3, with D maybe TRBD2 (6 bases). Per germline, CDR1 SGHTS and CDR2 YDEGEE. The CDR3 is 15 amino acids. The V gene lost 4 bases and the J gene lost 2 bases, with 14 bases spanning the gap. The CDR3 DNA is TGTGCCAGCAGCGGCCGGGACTTCCTCACAGATACGCAGTATTTT. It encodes CASSGRDFLTDTQYF.

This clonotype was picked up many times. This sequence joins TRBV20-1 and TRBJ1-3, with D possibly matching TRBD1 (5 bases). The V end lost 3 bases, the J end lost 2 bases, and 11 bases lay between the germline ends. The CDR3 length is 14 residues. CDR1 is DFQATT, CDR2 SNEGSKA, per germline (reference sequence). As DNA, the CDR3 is TGCAGTGCTAGGTTCCCCAGGGCTGGAAACACCATATATTTT. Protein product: CSARFPRAGNTIYF.

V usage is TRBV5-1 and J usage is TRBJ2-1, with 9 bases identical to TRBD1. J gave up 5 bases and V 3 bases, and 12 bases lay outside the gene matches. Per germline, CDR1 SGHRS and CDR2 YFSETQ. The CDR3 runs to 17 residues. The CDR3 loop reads CASSSTGTGRPNNEQFF. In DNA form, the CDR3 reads TGCGCCAGCAGCTCTACCGGGACAGGGAGACCAAACAATGAGCAGTTCTTC.

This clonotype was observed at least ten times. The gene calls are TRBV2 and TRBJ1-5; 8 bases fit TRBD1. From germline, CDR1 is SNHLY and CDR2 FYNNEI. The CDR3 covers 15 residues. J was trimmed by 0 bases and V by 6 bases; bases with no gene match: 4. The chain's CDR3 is CASRAQGDSNQPQHF. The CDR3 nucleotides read TGTGCCAGCAGAGCACAGGGGGATAGCAATCAGCCCCAGCATTTT.

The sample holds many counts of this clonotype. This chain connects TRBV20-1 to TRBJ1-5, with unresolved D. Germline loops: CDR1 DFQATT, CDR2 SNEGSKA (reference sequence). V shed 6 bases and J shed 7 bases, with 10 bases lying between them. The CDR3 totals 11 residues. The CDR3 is CSAEGDQPQHF. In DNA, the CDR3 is TGCAGTGCGGAGGGTGACCAGCCCCAGCATTTT.